Below, 14 T cell receptor beta chains from the same sample are listed, as sequenced in a study of cytomegalovirus exposure and HLA in healthy donors. In the PCR, 60 Vbeta and 13 Jbeta primers were used. Assay used: immunoSEQ multiplex PCR; TCRdb lists only in-frame clones, some missing. The profile covers 75,000 to 100,000 clones, with roughly 79% appearing a single time and less than 15% taken by the ten largest. Sequencing was performed on PBMCs. The receptors shown here come from a woman aged 65 to 85 in good health and CMV-seropositive.

This CDR3 is CASSVLGADNQPQHF. CDR3 bases: TGTGCCAGCAGTGTTTTGGGGGCAGACAATCAGCCCCAGCATTTT. This chain uses TRBV2 with TRBJ1-5, with D possibly being TRBD1 (6 bases). Germline V gene data show CDR1 as SNHLY and CDR2 as FYNNEI. The CDR3 is 15 amino acids. Trimming cost V 4 bases and J 3 bases, with 13 bases left between them.

In this sample, this clone turned up once. This rearrangement joins TRBV5-4 to TRBJ1-4; D is possibly TRBD1 (6 bases). The V gene lost 1 base and the J gene lost 8 bases, with 18 bases spanning the gap. This CDR3 spans 16 amino acids. The germline V gene has CDR1 SGHNT and CDR2 YYREEE (reference sequence). CDR3 loop: CASSLSLGAKGEKLFF. DNA of the CDR3: TGTGCCAGCAGCTTGTCTTTGGGGGCCAAGGGGGAAAAACTGTTTTTT.

The chain combines TRBV27 with TRBJ1-1; TRBD1 is a possible D gene (5 bases). Germline-derived CDR1 and CDR2 are MNHEY and SMNVEV (reference sequence). V lost 6 bases, J lost 12 bases, and 20 bases lay in between. The CDR3 spans 13 residues. The DNA for the CDR3 is TGTGCCAGCAGATCCAGGGAGGCCCGTATTTCTTTCTTT. This codes for CASRSREARISFF.

J is TRBJ2-3 and V is TRBV7-3, with TRBD2 as a possible D gene (5 bases). Trimming removed 5 bases at V and 5 bases at J, with 11 bases between. The CDR3 extends over 13 amino acids. Germline values: CDR1 SGHTA, CDR2 FQGTGA. The CDR3 bases are TGTGCCAGCAGCCCCCAAGGACTAGATACGCAGTATTTT. It translates to CASSPQGLDTQYF.

This clone was seen only a few times. The chain is built from TRBV9 and TRBJ2-5, with D possibly matching TRBD1 (5 bases). Germline CDR1 and CDR2: SGDLS and YYNGEE. The length of the CDR3 is 14 residues. The V end was cut by 4 bases, the J end by 2 bases, with 12 bases between. The CDR3 protein is CASSPRQGQETQYF. In nucleotides, the CDR3 is TGTGCCAGCAGCCCCCGGCAGGGTCAAGAGACCCAGTACTTC.

The chain is built from TRBV10-3 and TRBJ1-2; a possible D gene is TRBD1 (5 bases). Looked up from germline, CDR1 is ENHRY and CDR2 is SYGVKD. The CDR3 extends over 15 amino acids. Trimming shortened V by 7 bases and J by 2 bases, and 17 bases separated the two germline ends. The CDR3 loop reads CAINSPSGGNYGYTF. The DNA of the CDR3 is TGTGCCATCAACAGCCCGAGCGGGGGAAACTATGGCTACACCTTC.

The chain links TRBV19 to TRBJ2-5, with 10 bases matching TRBD1. Germline V gene lookup returns CDR1 LNHDA and CDR2 SQIVND (reference sequence). Trimming cost V 4 bases and J 5 bases; bases outside gene matches: 1. The CDR3 consists of 13 residues. The CDR3 sequence is CASSRDRGETQYF. Here the CDR3 DNA reads TGTGCCAGTAGTAGGGACAGGGGTGAGACCCAGTACTTC. The whole variable domain, remainder taken from reference TRBV19 and TRBJ2-5, is DGGITQSPKYLFRKEGQNVTLSCEQNLNHDAMYWYRQDPGQGLRLIYYSQIVNDFQKGDIAEGYSVSREKKESFPLTVTSAQKNPTAFYLCASSRDRGETQYFGPGTRLLVL.

The rearrangement uses TRBV5-1 and TRBJ2-5, with D possibly matching TRBD2 (6 bases). The CDR3 covers 15 residues. Germline loops: CDR1 SGHRS, CDR2 YFSETQ. Trimming took 4 bases from V and 2 from J, leaving 15 bases between them. This chain's CDR3 is CASSTTGLGQETQYF. CDR3 nucleotides: TGCGCCAGCAGCACCACGGGACTGGGTCAAGAGACCCAGTACTTC.

The chain employs TRBV10-3 and TRBJ2-2, with a possible D match to TRBD2 (6 bases). Trimming stripped 6 bases from V and 2 bases from J, with 13 bases between. This CDR3 is built from 15 residues. Germline V gene sequence: CDR1 ENHRY, CDR2 SYGVKD. CDR3 DNA sequence: TGTGCCATCAGCCAGACTAGTGATAACACCGGGGAGCTGTTTTTT. It yields the protein CAISQTSDNTGELFF.

The chain recombines TRBV7-2 with TRBJ1-6, with 9 bases that match TRBD1. With 5 bases clipped from V and 9 bases from J, the junction kept 8 bases outside the gene matches. Per germline, CDR1 SGHTA and CDR2 FQGNSA. The CDR3 covers 15 residues. CDR3 in DNA: TGTGCCAGCAGCACACGGGACAGGGAGGGTTCACCCCTCCACTTT. This encodes CASSTRDREGSPLHF.

The CDR3 DNA is TGTGCCTGGAGATGGAGGGGGCCAGCACACTCTGGAAACACCATATATTTT. Amino acids: CAWRWRGPAHSGNTIYF. This sequence joins TRBV30 and TRBJ1-3; 7 bases align to TRBD1. The CDR3 spans 17 residues. Trimming took 3 bases from V and 0 from J; bases not matched to a gene: 11. Germline CDR1 GTSNPN, CDR2 SVGIG (reference sequence).

The V and J genes are TRBV18 and TRBJ1-4; 9 bases match TRBD1. V gave up 3 bases and J gave up 4 bases; unmatched junction bases: 3. The CDR3 consists of 15 residues. Germline V lookup: CDR1 KGHSH, CDR2 LQKENI. The CDR3 DNA is TGTGCCAGCTCACCGGACAGGGGTAATAATGAAAAACTGTTTTTT. Protein product: CASSPDRGNNEKLFF.

Written as DNA, the CDR3 is TGTGCCTGGAACGCAGGGGGCTCCTACGAGCAGTACTTC. Protein sequence: CAWNAGGSYEQYF. The chain links TRBV30 to TRBJ2-7; 7 bases match TRBD1. CDR1 and CDR2 from the germline V gene are GTSNPN and SVGIG (reference sequence). This CDR3 has 13 residues. V lost 4 bases, J lost 0 bases, and 3 bases stayed unmatched.

The chain recombines TRBV6-4 with TRBJ2-3, with a tentative D call TRBD2 (5 bases). Looked up from germline, CDR1 is MRHNA and CDR2 is SNTAGT. Trimming removed 3 bases from V and 6 bases from J, with 13 bases in between. The CDR3 length is 14 residues. CDR3 protein: CASSERGNPDTQYF. As DNA, the CDR3 is TGTGCCAGCAGTGAACGAGGGAATCCGGATACGCAGTATTTT.